Detailed here is one T cell receptor (beta chain). This record comes from a study of blood T cell repertoires in COVID-19. Study as a whole: Material from acute and convalescent COVID-19 was sourced from the United States, Italy and Spain. PBMCs, B-cell-depleted T cells, or T cells provided the cDNA or gDNA that made up the material.

The ends lost 2 bases at V and 7 bases at J; junction bases unmatched: 5. CDR3 size: 15 residues. Germline CDR1 and CDR2: SGHKS and YYEKEE (reference sequence). As originally analysed: For nucleated cells, counts were estimated from reference gene primer amplification. The table came from immunoSEQ multiplex PCR; TCRdb's copy has only in-frame clones and leaves some out. The V and J calls and clone size come from that table; D and trimming were worked out from the DNA. The repertoire holds 270,000 or so clones, roughly 88% seen once, with approximately 3% in the top ten. The TCR sequence derives from a woman aged 30 to 39 with active or convalescent COVID-19. The source material was peripheral blood. The chain joins TRBV5-5 to TRBJ1-5; 11 bases match TRBD1. This chain's CDR3 is CASSLGTGGPQPQHF. The CDR3 DNA is TGTGCCAGCAGCTTAGGGACAGGGGGACCACAGCCCCAGCATTTT.